This TCR beta chain was identified during a study of beta chain features in type 1 diabetes (dated by TCRdb to 2016 to 2018). Regarding the research as a whole: Patients and healthy donors did not differ in mean age, gender distribution, total cell number or subset yield. In the study, recently diagnosed type 1 diabetes patients and matched healthy donors were compared on the TCRB repertoires of their sorted circulating CD4+ T cell subsets. Naive and central memory subsets were obtained from all 30 or so donors, but regulatory and stem cell-like memory subsets were isolated from only 8 patients and about 8 healthy donors. A total of roughly 98,000,000 sorted cells were examined across all samples, and RNA yield correlated strongly with the number of cells per subset.

All of the isolated RNA was reverse transcribed with the High Capacity cDNA Reverse Transcription Kit, so expressed TCRB transcripts were sequenced. Deep immunoSEQ sequencing was performed on naive, central memory and regulatory T cell samples, with an average of about 4 million total reads per sample. After sorted cells were lysed in RLT buffer, RNA was extracted with DNase-treated RNeasy Micro or Mini kits, with the choice depending on cell number. Each cell subset was processed on its own to prevent cross-contamination, while patient and healthy donor samples were processed together. Using the immunoSEQ multiplex PCR, TCRB sequences were amplified from cDNA into 87-bp fragments spanning the CDR3 region. Sequencing of the amplicons was done on the Illumina HiSeq platform. As for how the authors treated the data: PCR bias was corrected computationally using synthetic template baselines, and reads within Hamming distance 2 were collapsed, with unmergeable singletons discarded. By aligning reads against IMGT, V, D and J genes, CDR3 length, and insertions or deletions at six rearrangement sites were assigned. Within each subset, clonotype counts were normalized to sorted cell number, after which true diversity and Gini coefficients were computed with the tcR R package. The overlap coefficient, calculated on TCRB nucleotide sequences, was used to measure repertoire sharing. Out-of-frame TCRB sequences from naive cells were analyzed to stand in for the pre-selection repertoire. What TCRdb holds here is the immuneACCESS table cut down to in-frame rearrangements. Part of the clones is not present; checked against another copy, under half of the missing clones reflect an unresolved V gene, and the others are unexplained. The V and J calls and clone size are taken from that table; D and trimming were inferred from the DNA. The sample table shows fewer than 550,000 clones, and approximately 10% are seen once. The ten largest make up about 0.045% of the sample.

The CDR3 measures 15 amino acids from cysteine to phenylalanine. The only DNA kept is the CDR3, 45 bases in frame from the first base. V is shortened by 3 bases, J by 5 bases, and the region joining them spans 16 bases. The germline V gene yields SGHTA for CDR1 and FQGNSA for CDR2. From each donor, a single peripheral blood sample of around 0.12 L on average was drawn into heparinised tubes. A BD FACSAria II and a panel including CD45RO, CCR7, CD25, CD127, CD95 and CD27 were used to sort naive, central memory, regulatory and stem cell-like memory CD4+ T cells. Every sorted population had a purity above 95%. PBMCs were separated immediately by Lymphoprep density gradient centrifugation and were stained directly, without being cultured. So that batch effects would be minimized, each experiment stained and sorted samples in pairs, pairing one healthy donor with one patient. On the study overall, not on this receptor specifically: Because small numbers of individuals were included in the HLA sub-analyses, any influence of HLA type on TCRB rearrangement was left unresolved. Because cDNA was sequenced instead of genomic DNA, activated cells with high expression could be over-represented, although the groups did not differ in activation or CD3 levels. Type 1 diabetes patients showed a moderate but significant shortening of TCRB CDR3 length in all four CD4+ subsets. Shorter templates might be favored by PCR, yet because patient and control samples were amplified and corrected together, any such skew would affect both groups equally. At VDJ recombination sites, patients with type 1 diabetes made fewer insertions and deleted more nucleotides, a pattern implying thymic rearrangement abnormalities. Naive, central memory and regulatory TCRB repertoires appeared to be more similar among patients than among healthy donors.

As concerns this clone: No cognate antigen has been identified for it. The input lacks base qualities; no much larger clone sits a single base away.

Material for sequencing was naive CD4+ T cells from blood. This specimen's cell subset or site label, per the study, means: true naive CD4+ T cells. The rearrangement combines TRBV7-2 with TRBJ2-5; the D gene is unclear. This TCR came from a woman aged 18-30 years in good health. The CDR3 corresponds to CASSFKPLLRETQYF. The DNA is as follows: TGTGCCAGCAGCTTTAAACCTTTACTTCGGGAGACCCAGTACTTC. Extended through the reference TRBV7-2 and TRBJ2-5 proteins, this CDR3 yields the full variable domain: GAGVSQSPSNKVTEKGKDVELRCDPISGHTALYWYRQSLGQGLEFLIYFQGNSAPDKSGLPSDRFSAERTGGSVSTLTIQRTQQEDSAVYLCASSFKPLLRETQYFGPGTRLLVL.